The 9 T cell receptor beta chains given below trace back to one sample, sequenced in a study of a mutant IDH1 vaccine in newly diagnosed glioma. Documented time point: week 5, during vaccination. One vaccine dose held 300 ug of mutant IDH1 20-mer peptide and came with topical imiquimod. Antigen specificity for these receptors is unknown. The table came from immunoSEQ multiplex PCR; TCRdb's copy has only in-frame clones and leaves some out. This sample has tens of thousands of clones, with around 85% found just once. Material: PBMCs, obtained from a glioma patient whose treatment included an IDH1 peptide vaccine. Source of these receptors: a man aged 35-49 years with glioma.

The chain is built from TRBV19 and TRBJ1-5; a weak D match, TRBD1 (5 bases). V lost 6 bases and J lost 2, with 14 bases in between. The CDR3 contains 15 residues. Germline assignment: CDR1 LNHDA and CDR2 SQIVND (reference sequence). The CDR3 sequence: CASRTRGIRNQPQHF. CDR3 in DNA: TGTGCCAGTAGGACGAGGGGAATACGCAATCAGCCCCAGCATTTT.

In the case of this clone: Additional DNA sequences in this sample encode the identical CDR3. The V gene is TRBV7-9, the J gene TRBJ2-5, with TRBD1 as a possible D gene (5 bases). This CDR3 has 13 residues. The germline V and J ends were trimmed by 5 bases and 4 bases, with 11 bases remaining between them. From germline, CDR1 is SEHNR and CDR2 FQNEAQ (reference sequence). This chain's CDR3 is CASSPKGPETQYF. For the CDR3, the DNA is TGTGCCAGCAGCCCGAAGGGGCCAGAGACCCAGTACTTC. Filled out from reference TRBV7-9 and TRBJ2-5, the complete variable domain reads DTGVSQNPRHKITKRGQNVTFRCDPISEHNRLYWYRQTLGQGPEFLTYFQNEAQLEKSRLLSDRFSAERPKGSFSTLEIQRTEQGDSAMYLCASSPKGPETQYFGPGTRLLVL.

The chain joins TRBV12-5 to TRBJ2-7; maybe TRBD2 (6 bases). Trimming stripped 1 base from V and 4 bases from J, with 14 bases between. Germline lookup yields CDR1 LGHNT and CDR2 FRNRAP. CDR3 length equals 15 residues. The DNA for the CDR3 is TGTGCTAGTGGTTTGGCCCCCTCGACTAGATACGAGCAGTACTTC. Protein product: CASGLAPSTRYEQYF.

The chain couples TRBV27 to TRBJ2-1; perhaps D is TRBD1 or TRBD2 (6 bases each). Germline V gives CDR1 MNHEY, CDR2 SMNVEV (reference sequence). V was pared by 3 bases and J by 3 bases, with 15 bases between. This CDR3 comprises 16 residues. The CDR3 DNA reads TGTGCCAGCAGTTTGAGGGGGAGGCAAGACTACAATGAGCAGTTCTTC. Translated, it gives CASSLRGRQDYNEQFF.

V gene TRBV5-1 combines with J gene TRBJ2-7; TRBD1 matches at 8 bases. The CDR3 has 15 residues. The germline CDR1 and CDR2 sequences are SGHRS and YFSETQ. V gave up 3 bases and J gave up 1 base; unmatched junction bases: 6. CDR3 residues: CASSWGTGSSYEQYF. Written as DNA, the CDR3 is TGCGCCAGCAGCTGGGGGACAGGTTCTTCCTACGAGCAGTACTTC.

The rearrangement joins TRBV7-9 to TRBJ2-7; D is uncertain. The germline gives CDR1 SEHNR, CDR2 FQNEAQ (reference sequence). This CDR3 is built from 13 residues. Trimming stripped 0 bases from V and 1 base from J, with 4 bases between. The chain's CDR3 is CASSLAGSYEQYF. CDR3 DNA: TGTGCCAGCAGCTTAGCGGGGTCCTACGAGCAGTACTTC. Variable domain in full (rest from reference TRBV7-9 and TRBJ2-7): DTGVSQNPRHKITKRGQNVTFRCDPISEHNRLYWYRQTLGQGPEFLTYFQNEAQLEKSRLLSDRFSAERPKGSFSTLEIQRTEQGDSAMYLCASSLAGSYEQYFGPGTRLTVT.

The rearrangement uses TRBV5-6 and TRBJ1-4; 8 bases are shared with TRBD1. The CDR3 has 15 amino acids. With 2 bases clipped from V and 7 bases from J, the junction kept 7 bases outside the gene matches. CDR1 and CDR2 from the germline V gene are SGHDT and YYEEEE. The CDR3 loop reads CASSFLDRGTEKLFF. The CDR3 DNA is TGTGCCAGCAGCTTCCTCGACAGGGGAACTGAAAAACTGTTTTTT.

The CDR3 sequence: CASSSRQGLAGELFF. DNA for the CDR3: TGCGCCAGCAGTTCCCGACAGGGCTTAGCCGGGGAGCTGTTTTTT. The rearrangement joins TRBV5-1 to TRBJ2-2, with 7 positions matching TRBD1. Germline lookup yields CDR1 SGHRS and CDR2 YFSETQ. This CDR3 is 15 amino acids long. V gave up 5 bases and J gave up 6 bases; unmatched junction bases: 10. Drawing the rest from reference TRBV5-1 and TRBJ2-2, the complete variable domain is KAGVTQTPRYLIKTRGQQVTLSCSPISGHRSVSWYQQTPGQGLQFLFEYFSETQRNKGNFPGRFSGRQFSNSRSEMNVSTLELGDSALYLCASSSRQGLAGELFFGEGSRLTVL.

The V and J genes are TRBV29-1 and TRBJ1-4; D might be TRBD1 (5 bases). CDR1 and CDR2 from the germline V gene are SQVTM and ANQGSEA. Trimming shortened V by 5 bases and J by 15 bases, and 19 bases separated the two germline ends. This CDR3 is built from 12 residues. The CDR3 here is CSVLGGGPTLFF. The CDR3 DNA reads TGCAGCGTTTTGGGCGGGGGACCCACCTTGTTTTTT.